Presented here are 14 T cell receptor beta chains from one specimen sequenced in a study of blood T cell repertoires in COVID-19. Data came from immunoSEQ multiplex PCR; TCRdb stores just in-frame clones and leaves some out. The sample lists 200,000 to 250,000 clones, around 80% occurring once. The sample comprised peripheral blood. These receptors were collected from a young man with active or convalescent COVID-19.

This clone was seen just once. The chain joins TRBV6-5 to TRBJ2-5; 7 bases agree with TRBD1. Losses at the gene ends were 2 bases for V and 3 bases for J; bases not matched to a gene: 6. The CDR3 totals 15 residues. Germline V gene lookup returns CDR1 MNHEY and CDR2 SVGAGI. The CDR3 loop is CASSYEGARKETQYF. In DNA form, the CDR3 reads TGTGCCAGCAGTTACGAGGGGGCCCGAAAAGAGACCCAGTACTTC.

This clone is a singleton in its sample. The CDR3 sequence: CSASSGSKYEQYF. In nucleotides, the CDR3 is TGCAGTGCTAGTAGCGGGAGTAAGTACGAGCAGTACTTC. The chain is built from TRBV20-1 and TRBJ2-7, with TRBD2 identical over 9 bases. This CDR3 has 13 residues. Trimming removed 3 bases from V and 4 bases from J; junction bases left unmatched: 4. The V gene's germline CDR1 is DFQATT and CDR2 SNEGSKA (reference sequence).

The V call is TRBV6-5, the J call TRBJ1-2, with 8 positions matching TRBD1. J was trimmed by 5 bases and V by 2 bases; bases with no gene match: 4. Germline CDR1 is MNHEY and CDR2 is SVGAGI. This CDR3 is 14 amino acids long. The CDR3 spells CASSYNRGGYGYTF. The CDR3 DNA reads TGTGCCAGCAGTTACAACAGGGGGGGGTATGGCTACACCTTC.

V gene TRBV5-8 combines with J gene TRBJ1-5, with no clear D. CDR1 and CDR2 from the germline V gene are SGHTS and YDEGEE. The CDR3 loop spans 13 amino acids. V gave up 2 bases and J gave up 3 bases, with 6 bases separating them. The chain's CDR3 is CASSFGPNQPQHF. The CDR3 DNA reads as TGTGCCAGCAGCTTTGGGCCCAATCAGCCCCAGCATTTT.

J is TRBJ1-6 and V is TRBV5-1; a possible D gene is TRBD1 (5 bases). From germline, CDR1 is SGHRS and CDR2 YFSETQ. Trimming stripped 1 base from V and 7 bases from J, with 18 bases between. The CDR3 is 17 residues long. The CDR3 is CASSLKATVESNSPLHF. The DNA of the CDR3 is TGCGCCAGCAGCTTGAAAGCGACAGTCGAGTCCAATTCACCCCTCCACTTT.

This clone was picked up one time. This sequence joins TRBV27 and TRBJ1-2, with D possibly being TRBD1 (5 bases). The CDR3 sequence is 12 residues long. Germline V CDR1 and CDR2: MNHEY, SMNVEV (reference sequence). V was shortened by 5 bases and J by 8 bases, with 12 bases between the two germline ends. The CDR3 region has the DNA TGTGCCAGCAGTAAAGGGGCCGGCGGCTACACCTTC. Its translation is CASSKGAGGYTF.

CDR3 DNA sequence: TGTGCCAGCAGTTTGGGGGCCAATCAGCCCCAGCATTTT. Translation: CASSLGANQPQHF. The rearrangement joins TRBV12-3 or TRBV12-4 to TRBJ1-5; possible D gene TRBD1, 6 bases. This CDR3 is 13 amino acids long. Trimming pared 3 bases from V and 3 bases from J, leaving 6 bases between.

The rearrangement joins TRBV4-1 to TRBJ2-7, with a tentative D call TRBD2 (6 bases). Germline V CDR1 and CDR2: MGHRA, YSYEKL. This CDR3 comprises 15 residues. V was cut by 3 bases and J by 6 bases, with 18 bases left in between. The CDR3: CASSQALTSRGEQYF. CDR3 sequence (DNA): TGCGCCAGCAGCCAGGCGCTGACTAGTCGAGGCGAGCAGTACTTC.

This clone was found a few times. The chain couples TRBV2 to TRBJ1-3; 7 nucleotides line up with TRBD1. Germline V gives CDR1 SNHLY, CDR2 FYNNEI. The CDR3 sequence is 13 residues long. The V gene end was trimmed by 5 bases and the J gene end by 4 bases; junction bases not matched to a gene: 2. CDR3 DNA: TGTGCCAGCAGTACGGGACAGGGAAACACCATATATTTT. Protein product: CASSTGQGNTIYF. Using reference TRBV2 and TRBJ1-3 for the parts outside the CDR3, the full variable domain is EPEVTQTPSHQVTQMGQEVILRCVPISNHLYFYWYRQILGQKVEFLVSFYNNEISEKSEIFDDQFSVERPDGSNFTLKIRSTKLEDSAMYFCASSTGQGNTIYFGEGSWLTVV.

V and J are TRBV6-5 and TRBJ1-1, with D perhaps matching TRBD1 (6 bases). Trimming stripped 4 bases from V and 6 bases from J, with 21 bases between. This CDR3 spans 16 amino acids. CDR1 is MNHEY and CDR2 is SVGAGI in the germline V gene. CDR3 sequence reads: CASSLAGAARSAEAFF. The CDR3 coding sequence is TGTGCCAGCAGTTTAGCAGGGGCGGCGAGAAGCGCTGAAGCTTTCTTT.

The chain recombines TRBV7-6 with TRBJ2-3; D is unresolved. This CDR3 has 13 residues. V lost 4 bases and J 4 bases, leaving 9 bases between the germline ends. Germline V CDR1 and CDR2: SGHVS, FNYEAQ. In nucleotides, the CDR3 is TGTGCCAGCAGCTCCCACGCGGCAGATACGCAGTATTTT. Translation gives CASSSHAADTQYF. Based on the CDR3 plus reference TRBV7-6 and TRBJ2-3, the full variable domain is GAGVSQSPRYKVTKRGQDVALRCDPISGHVSLYWYRQALGQGPEFLTYFNYEAQQDKSGLPNDRFSAERPEGSISTLTIQRTEQRDSAMYRCASSSHAADTQYFGPGTRLTVL.

The CDR3 nucleotides are TGTGCCAGCAGCCGGGACTACTACACAGATACGCAGTATTTT. Protein: CASSRDYYTDTQYF. The chain employs TRBV9 and TRBJ2-3, with 7 bases lining up with TRBD2. V lost 4 bases and J lost 2; bases outside the gene matches: 4. The CDR3 covers 14 residues. CDR1 and CDR2 from the germline V gene are SGDLS and YYNGEE.

The chain carries TRBV2 and TRBJ2-1; TRBD2 matches at 10 bases. Germline V CDR1 and CDR2: SNHLY, FYNNEI. V was clipped by 7 bases and J by 11 bases; unmatched bases: 5. The CDR3 spans 12 residues. CDR3 bases: TGTGCCAGCACCGCGACTAGCGGGCAGCAGTTCTTC. Residues: CASTATSGQQFF. Filled out from reference TRBV2 and TRBJ2-1, the complete variable domain reads EPEVTQTPSHQVTQMGQEVILRCVPISNHLYFYWYRQILGQKVEFLVSFYNNEISEKSEIFDDQFSVERPDGSNFTLKIRSTKLEDSAMYFCASTATSGQQFFGPGTRLTVL.

This clone was recorded only once. The genes are TRBV4-3 and TRBJ1-2; 7 bases match TRBD1. The CDR3 runs to 15 residues. J lost 7 bases, V lost 2 bases, and 10 bases had no gene match. In germline, CDR1 is LGHNA, CDR2 YSLEER. The CDR3 spells CASSQRTGESFGYTF. The CDR3 bases are TGCGCCAGCAGCCAAAGAACAGGGGAATCTTTTGGCTACACCTTC.